A selection of T cell receptor beta chains follows, all from one sample in a study of a mutant IDH1 vaccine in newly diagnosed glioma. No antigens are known for them. TCRdb's copy holds only in-frame clones and misses some; the assay was immunoSEQ multiplex PCR. This sample has roughly 86,000 clones; approximately 89% occur once, and the top ten carry 0.77%. The sequencing here drew on PBMCs, taken from a glioma patient whose treatment included an IDH1 peptide vaccine. The receptor set was obtained from a woman aged 45 to 65 with glioma. Each CDR3 is given with its conserved first and last residue. A D gene is named only where the DNA matches it firmly. Clone size is given for some rows only: seen once, a few or many times, or a class if the clone is expanded.

clone size	J gene	D gene	V gene	CDR3 protein	CDR3 DNA
.	TRBJ2-5	TRBD1	TRBV9	CASSVTPTGGRETQYF	TGTGCCAGCAGCGTAACCCCGACAGGGGGTCGAGAGACCCAGTACTTC
.	TRBJ2-5	TRBD2	TRBV25-1	CASSEYYGRGGQETQYF	TGTGCCAGCAGTGAATATTACGGGAGGGGGGGGCAAGAGACCCAGTACTTC
.	TRBJ2-7	.	TRBV11-2	CASSLRDAAAYEQYF	TGTGCCAGCAGCTTACGGGACGCGGCGGCCTACGAGCAGTACTTC
.	TRBJ2-1	TRBD2	TRBV10-3	CAISESLAGVTNEQFF	TGTGCCATCAGTGAGTCATTAGCGGGAGTAACTAATGAGCAGTTCTTC
.	TRBJ1-5	.	TRBV10-3	CAISGGNQPQHF	TGTGCCATCAGTGGGGGAAATCAGCCCCAGCATTTT
once	TRBJ2-1	TRBD2	TRBV7-6	CASSKGLAGENEQFF	TGTGCCAGCAGTAAGGGACTAGCGGGAGAAAATGAGCAGTTCTTC
once	TRBJ2-7	.	TRBV28	CASSSSPVYEQYF	TGTGCCAGCAGTTCAAGTCCGGTCTACGAGCAGTACTTC
.	TRBJ2-1	.	TRBV6-1	CASSEGSLSYNEQFF	TGTGCCAGCAGTGAGGGCAGCCTCTCCTACAATGAGCAGTTCTTC
.	TRBJ2-5	.	TRBV5-1	CASGRGGVQETQYF	TGCGCCAGCGGACGAGGGGGGGTACAAGAGACCCAGTACTTC
.	TRBJ1-2	.	TRBV28	CASSPPGGPNYGYTF	TGTGCCAGCAGCCCACCGGGGGGTCCTAACTATGGCTACACCTTC
.	TRBJ1-5	TRBD1	TRBV15	CATGNRGRGNQPQHF	TGTGCCACCGGGAACAGGGGTCGAGGCAATCAGCCCCAGCATTTT
.	TRBJ2-7	TRBD1	TRBV6-5	CASTRQGASEQYF	TGTGCCAGCACCCGACAGGGGGCGTCCGAGCAGTACTTC
once	TRBJ2-1	.	TRBV29-1	CSHEATGSSYNEQFF	TGCAGCCACGAAGCAACAGGCAGCTCCTACAATGAGCAGTTCTTC
.	TRBJ1-2	.	TRBV28	CASSLETYVYGYTF	TGTGCCAGCAGTTTGGAGACTTACGTCTATGGCTACACCTTC
.	TRBJ1-2	TRBD1	TRBV5-6	CASSDTGGNGYTF	TGTGCCAGCAGCGACACAGGGGGCAATGGCTACACCTTC
.	TRBJ2-2	.	TRBV28	CASSLSYGLAGELFF	TGTGCCAGCAGTTTATCGTACGGGTTAGCCGGGGAGCTGTTTTTT
.	TRBJ2-7	TRBD2	TRBV29-1	CSAGGPSGRNVHEQYF	TGCAGCGCCGGGGGCCCTAGCGGGAGGAATGTACACGAGCAGTACTTC